Included here is one T cell receptor beta chain sequence, with context. These data belong to a study of blood T cell repertoires in COVID-19. Study-wide context: Some COVID-19 samples were acute and others convalescent; all came from the United States, Italy and Spain. T cells, B-cell-depleted T cells, or PBMCs provided the cDNA or gDNA that served as material.

The age range of participants was about 18 to 89 years, with residence in about two dozen US areas. Two negative PCRs, clearance, or symptom resolution had been documented for recovered Cohort 3 donors. Repertoires were generated with immunoSEQ multiplex PCR, while TCRdb's copy carries only in-frame clones and drops some. The sample has 250,000 to 300,000 clones, approximately 88% seen once. The length of the CDR3 is 11 residues. Trimming took 3 bases from V and 5 from J, leaving 7 bases between them. Looked up from germline, CDR1 is GTSNPN and CDR2 is SVGIG (reference sequence). The chain has TRBV30 and TRBJ1-1, with unresolved D. This sequence was found in a woman in her thirties or forties who had recovered from COVID-19. The sequenced material came from PBMCs or T cells enriched from blood (not recorded which). This CDR3 reads CAWSFSTEAFF. DNA of the CDR3: TGTGCCTGGAGCTTCTCTACTGAAGCTTTCTTT.